This TCR beta chain was profiled in a study of blood T cell repertoires in COVID-19. The overall study: Italy, Spain and the United States were the sources of the convalescent and acute COVID-19 samples. The cDNA or gDNA used as material had been derived from T cells, B-cell-depleted T cells, or PBMCs.

CDR1 is KGHSH, CDR2 LQKENI, per germline. Trimming took 4 bases from V and 5 from J; bases not matched to a gene: 10. The length of the CDR3 is 15 residues. In the original workflow: Nucleated cell number was recorded as an estimate derived from reference gene primer amplification. The protocol was immunoSEQ multiplex PCR, while the TCRdb copy is restricted to in-frame clones and leaves out a portion. Clone size and V and J calls were adopted from that table, with D and trimming inferred from the DNA. The sample lists over 120,000 clones, 80% to 90% occurring once. Sequenced sample: peripheral blood. The sequence was obtained from a man aged 55 to 70 with active or convalescent COVID-19. The chain employs TRBV18 and TRBJ1-1; 7 nucleotides align to TRBD1. The CDR3 DNA sequence: TGTGCCAGCTCACAGGGGGCGTCTGCGACGACTGAAGCTTTCTTT. The encoded protein is CASSQGASATTEAFF.